This T cell receptor beta chain came from a study of OX40 agonist ivuxolimab in advanced cancers. The V gene's germline CDR1 is MDHEN and CDR2 SYDVKM. This CDR3 spans 15 amino acids. V was clipped by 7 bases and J by 5 bases; unmatched bases: 10. Sequencing was performed with immunoSEQ multiplex PCR; in TCRdb, only in-frame clones are kept and a portion is missing. The table has some 19,000 clones, about four fifths seen once. The V call is TRBV28, the J call TRBJ2-1; 8 bases fit TRBD1. The sample in question was CD4+ or CD8+ T cells sorted from blood, obtained in a trial of the OX40 agonist ivuxolimab. This clonotype was obtained from an adult with an advanced solid tumor such as melanoma, head and neck, liver or kidney cancer. CDR3 amino acids: CASTIGQGRNNEQFF. In DNA, the CDR3 is TGTGCCAGCACCATAGGACAGGGTAGGAACAATGAGCAGTTCTTC.